Below are 22 T cell receptor beta chains sequenced from a single sample in a study of blood T cell repertoires in COVID-19. TCRdb's copy holds only in-frame clones and misses some; the assay was immunoSEQ multiplex PCR. Seen here are about 250,000 clones, 80% to 90% observed once, and the top ten hold around 3%. Sequencing was carried out using PBMCs or T cells enriched from blood (not recorded which). The source of these receptors is a middle-aged woman who had been exposed to COVID-19.

The chain has TRBV7-2 and TRBJ1-6; D is undetermined. CDR1 is SGHTA, CDR2 FQGNSA, per germline. With 5 bases removed from V and 3 bases from J, the gap between germline ends came to 17 bases. This CDR3 contains 17 residues. CDR3 in amino acids: CASSTHPLALYNSPLHF. The CDR3 nucleotides are TGTGCCAGCAGCACTCACCCACTTGCGCTCTATAATTCACCCCTCCACTTT.

CDR3 residues: CASSANPGTGGPYYEQYF. The CDR3 bases are TGTGCCAGCAGCGCCAACCCTGGGACAGGGGGCCCCTACTACGAGCAGTACTTC. The chain uses TRBV7-9 and TRBJ2-7; 12 bases match TRBD1. CDR3 length: 18 amino acids. The V segment lost 5 bases and the J segment 3 bases; nucleotides outside the gene matches: 14. The germline CDR1 and CDR2 sequences are SEHNR and FQNEAQ (reference sequence).

The chain has TRBV2 and TRBJ1-1; no clear D. CDR3 length: 12 residues. Per the germline V gene, CDR1 is SNHLY and CDR2 is FYNNEI. The V end lost 8 bases, the J end lost 4 bases, and 11 bases lay between the germline ends. The CDR3: CASAGFRTEAFF. CDR3 nucleotide sequence: TGTGCCAGCGCCGGTTTCCGCACTGAAGCTTTCTTT.

The chain joins TRBV7-2 to TRBJ1-5, with 9 bases identical to TRBD1. The V gene end was trimmed by 4 bases and the J gene end by 11 bases; junction bases not matched to a gene: 9. This CDR3 comprises 14 residues. The germline V gene encodes CDR1 SGHTA and CDR2 FQGNSA. This CDR3 is CASSYTGTGLAQHF. The DNA of the CDR3 is TGTGCCAGCAGCTACACCGGGACAGGGCTAGCCCAGCATTTT.

The chain recombines TRBV4-2 with TRBJ2-5; D unclear. CDR1 is LGHNA and CDR2 is YNFKEQ in the germline V gene. The CDR3 has 14 amino acids. Trimming pared 3 bases from V and 5 bases from J, leaving 13 bases between. The CDR3 is CASSHASKEETQYF. As DNA, the CDR3 is TGTGCCAGCAGCCATGCCTCTAAAGAGGAGACCCAGTACTTC.

This chain links TRBV27 with TRBJ1-2, with D unclear. CDR1 is MNHEY, CDR2 SMNVEV, per germline (reference sequence). Trimming shortened V by 7 bases and J by 7 bases, and 22 bases separated the two germline ends. The CDR3 extends over 15 amino acids. CDR3 residues: CASTPNALGFVGYTF. DNA of the CDR3: TGTGCCAGCACCCCGAATGCGCTCGGGTTTGTTGGCTACACCTTC.

A single count supports this clone. The chain uses TRBV30 and TRBJ1-2; D is unresolved. V was pared by 7 bases and J by 0 bases, with 18 bases between. The CDR3 is 15 residues long. Germline CDR1 GTSNPN, CDR2 SVGIG (reference sequence). CDR3 amino acids: CASSSQRTSNYGYTF. In DNA form, the CDR3 reads TGTGCCTCCTCGTCCCAGAGGACTTCTAACTATGGCTACACCTTC.

The J gene is TRBJ2-5, the V gene TRBV28, with 12 positions matching TRBD2. Germline-derived CDR1 and CDR2 are MDHEN and SYDVKM. The CDR3 has 14 residues. V lost 8 bases and J lost 5; bases outside the gene matches: 6. The CDR3 DNA is TGTGCCAGCTCCGGACTAGCGGGGTGGGAGACCCAGTACTTC. Protein sequence: CASSGLAGWETQYF. The full variable domain, completed using reference TRBV28 and TRBJ2-5, is DVKVTQSSRYLVKRTGEKVFLECVQDMDHENMFWYRQDPGLGLRLIYFSYDVKMKEKGDIPEGYSVSREKKERFSLILESASTNQTSMYLCASSGLAGWETQYFGPGTRLLVL.

V gene TRBV13 combines with J gene TRBJ1-4, with TRBD1 as a possible D gene (5 bases). V gave up 6 bases and J gave up 6 bases, with 11 bases separating them. Germline V gene lookup returns CDR1 PRHDT and CDR2 FYEKMQ (reference sequence). CDR3 length: 13 residues. In DNA, the CDR3 is TGTGCCAGCAGTCTACAGGAAGATGAAAAACTGTTTTTT. As protein: CASSLQEDEKLFF.

The V gene is TRBV18, the J gene TRBJ2-1, with D tentatively TRBD1 (6 bases). The germline gives CDR1 KGHSH, CDR2 LQKENI. The CDR3 is 13 amino acids. V lost 1 base and J 8 bases, leaving 9 bases between the germline ends. Here the CDR3 reads CASSPRGPDEQFF. DNA of the CDR3: TGTGCCAGCTCACCACGGGGGCCCGATGAGCAGTTCTTC. Using reference TRBV18 and TRBJ2-1 for the parts outside the CDR3, the full variable domain is NAGVMQNPRHLVRRRGQEARLRCSPMKGHSHVYWYRQLPEEGLKFMVYLQKENIIDESGMPKERFSAEFPKEGPSILRIQQVVRGDSAAYFCASSPRGPDEQFFGPGTRLTVL.

This clone was seen just once. The chain combines TRBV7-9 with TRBJ1-4; 11 nucleotides align to TRBD1. V shed 6 bases and J 8 bases; nucleotides not matched to a gene: 14. Per germline, CDR1 SEHNR and CDR2 FQNEAQ (reference sequence). CDR3 length: 17 residues. The CDR3 region is CASRRDRGATQKEKLFF. CDR3 bases: TGTGCCAGCAGACGGGACAGGGGGGCGACCCAAAAAGAAAAACTGTTTTTT. Full variable domain (outside the CDR3, taken from reference TRBV7-9 and TRBJ1-4): DTGVSQNPRHKITKRGQNVTFRCDPISEHNRLYWYRQTLGQGPEFLTYFQNEAQLEKSRLLSDRFSAERPKGSFSTLEIQRTEQGDSAMYLCASRRDRGATQKEKLFFGSGTQLSVL.

V and J are TRBV6-2 or TRBV6-3 and TRBJ1-1; D possibly corresponds to TRBD1 (5 bases). The V gene lost 2 bases and the J gene lost 10 bases, with 17 bases spanning the gap. The CDR3 consists of 14 residues. Germline assignment: CDR1 MNHEY and CDR2 SVGEGT. CDR3 protein: CASSYAGPPLGAFF. CDR3 sequence (DNA): TGTGCCAGCAGTTACGCGGGACCGCCCCTGGGAGCTTTCTTT.

The chain joins TRBV3-1 (or the pseudogene TRBV3-2) to TRBJ1-5; maybe TRBD1 (6 bases). Trimming cost V 3 bases and J 5 bases, with 17 bases left between them. The CDR3 covers 16 residues. The germline gives CDR1 LGHDT, CDR2 YNNKEL (reference sequence). The DNA for the CDR3 is TGTGCCAGCAGCCAGACTCAGGGGACGGGCGATCAGCCCCAGCATTTT. Translated, it gives CASSQTQGTGDQPQHF.

This chain uses TRBV6-6 with TRBJ2-7, with 8 bases identical to TRBD1. Germline V gene lookup returns CDR1 MNHNY and CDR2 SVGAGI (reference sequence). The V gene end was trimmed by 6 bases and the J gene end by 1 base; junction bases not matched to a gene: 11. The CDR3 is 16 residues long. CDR3 residues: CASSDRDRGSSYEQYV. The CDR3 region has the DNA TGTGCCAGCAGCGACAGAGACAGGGGATCATCCTACGAGCAGTACGTC.

A word on this clone: One end of the junction does not line up with germline, which may come from a read error. The chain couples TRBV5-1 to TRBJ2-5; a weak D match, TRBD2 (6 bases). There are 17 residues in the CDR3. Germline loops: CDR1 SGHRS, CDR2 YFSETQ. CDR3 sequence: CASSLAPSGVRQETQYF. The CDR3 coding sequence is TGTGCCAGCAGCTTGGCCCCCTCGGGAGTTCGCCAAGAGACCCAGTACTTC.

The chain uses TRBV6-2 or TRBV6-3 and TRBJ2-7, with 8 bases matching TRBD2. The CDR3 length is 16 residues. Germline trimming cut 4 bases from V and 6 bases from J; bases unmatched to any gene: 14. The germline V gene encodes CDR1 MNHEY and CDR2 SVGEGT. CDR3 sequence (DNA): TGTGCCAGCAGTTCGCCCCACAGCGGGGGTCCGTCCGAGCAGTACTTC. Protein product: CASSSPHSGGPSEQYF.

The rearrangement uses TRBV6-5 and TRBJ2-3, with TRBD1 identical over 9 bases. With V trimmed by 3 bases and J by 7 bases, 11 bases remained unmatched. The CDR3 extends over 16 amino acids. CDR1 is MNHEY, CDR2 SVGAGI, per germline. The CDR3 loop is CASSYSRGTGKNTQYF. CDR3 nucleotides: TGTGCCAGCAGTTATTCCCGAGGGACAGGGAAGAATACGCAGTATTTT.

The chain carries TRBV6-5 and TRBJ2-7; possible D gene TRBD2, 7 bases. The germline V gene encodes CDR1 MNHEY and CDR2 SVGAGI. The CDR3 spans 14 residues. V was clipped by 4 bases and J by 3 bases, with 13 bases between them. The CDR3 DNA is TGTGCCAGCAGTTGGGGGGGCAGCCTCTACGAGCAGTACGTC. Its protein is CASSWGGSLYEQYV.

The V and J genes are TRBV5-4 and TRBJ2-2, with 13 bases that match TRBD2. V lost 0 bases to trimming and J lost 5 bases; unmatched junction nucleotides: 4. The CDR3 contains 17 residues. In germline, CDR1 is SGHNT, CDR2 YYREEE (reference sequence). CDR3 sequence reads: CASSLGGLAGSTGELFF. In nucleotides, the CDR3 is TGTGCCAGCAGCTTGGGGGGACTAGCGGGGTCTACCGGGGAGCTGTTTTTT.

This clone was observed a single time. The V and J genes are TRBV9 and TRBJ1-2, with D possibly matching TRBD1 (6 bases). Germline V CDR1 and CDR2: SGDLS, YYNGEE. V dropped 3 bases and J dropped 2 bases, with 26 bases sitting between them. The CDR3 spans 19 residues. The CDR3 loop reads CASSAKQGKPTLTNYGYTF. The CDR3 coding sequence is TGTGCCAGCAGCGCCAAACAGGGAAAGCCGACATTGACCAACTATGGCTACACCTTC.

V is TRBV5-1 and J is TRBJ2-2; TRBD1 agrees at 7 bases. The J segment lost 6 bases and the V segment lost 5 bases, leaving 7 bases of the junction unmatched. Germline V gives CDR1 SGHRS, CDR2 YFSETQ. The CDR3 extends over 14 amino acids. The CDR3 DNA is TGCGCCAGCAGTAGGGACAGCCTAGCCGGGGAGCTGTTTTTT. This codes for CASSRDSLAGELFF.

The rearrangement joins TRBV24-1 to TRBJ2-1, with TRBD1 as a possible D gene (6 bases). V was pared by 7 bases and J by 6 bases, with 12 bases between. Germline lookup yields CDR1 KGHDR and CDR2 SFDVKD. The CDR3 is made up of 13 amino acids. CDR3 sequence (DNA): TGTGCCACCAGGGACAGTGATTCCAATGAGCAGTTCTTC. This encodes CATRDSDSNEQFF.